This T cell receptor beta chain was captured in a study of CDR3 diversity in severe acne. The CDR3 loop spans 14 amino acids. Per the germline V gene, CDR1 is SGHKS and CDR2 is YYEKEE (reference sequence). The ends were cut back, 0 bases at V and 5 bases at J, with 11 bases in the middle. Via MiXCR, TCRdb re-called the PCR reads, giving one row per CDR3 protein. Of roughly 100,000 distinct CDR3 sequences listed, 45% to 60% are singletons. The chain recombines TRBV5-5 with TRBJ1-2, with a possible D match to TRBD1 (5 bases). Sequenced sample: blood. The clonotype was recovered from a male donor with acne. CDR3 in DNA: TGTGCCAGCAGCTTGGAAGGGACTGCGTATGGCTACACCTTC. Amino acid sequence: CASSLEGTAYGYTF.